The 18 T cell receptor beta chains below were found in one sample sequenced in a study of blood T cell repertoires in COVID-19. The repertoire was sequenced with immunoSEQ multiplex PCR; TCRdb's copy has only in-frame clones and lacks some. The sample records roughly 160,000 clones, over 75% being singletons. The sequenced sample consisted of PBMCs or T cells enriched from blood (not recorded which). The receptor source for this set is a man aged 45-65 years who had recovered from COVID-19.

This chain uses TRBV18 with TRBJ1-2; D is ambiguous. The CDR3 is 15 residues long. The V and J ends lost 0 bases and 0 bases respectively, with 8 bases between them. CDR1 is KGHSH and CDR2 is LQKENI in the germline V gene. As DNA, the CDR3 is TGTGCCAGCTCACCACCCCCTTCAGCTAACTATGGCTACACCTTC. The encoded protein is CASSPPPSANYGYTF.

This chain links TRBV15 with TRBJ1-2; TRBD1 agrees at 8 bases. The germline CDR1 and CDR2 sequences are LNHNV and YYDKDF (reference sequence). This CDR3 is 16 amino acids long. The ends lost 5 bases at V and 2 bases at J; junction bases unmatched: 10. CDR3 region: CATSPRRQGINYGYTF. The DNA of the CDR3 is TGTGCCACCAGCCCCCGTCGACAGGGGATAAACTATGGCTACACCTTC.

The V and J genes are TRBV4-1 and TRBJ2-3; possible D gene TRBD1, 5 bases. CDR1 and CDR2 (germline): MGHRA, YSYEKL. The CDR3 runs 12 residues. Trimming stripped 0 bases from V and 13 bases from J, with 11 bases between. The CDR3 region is CASSQDTGPEYF. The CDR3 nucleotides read TGCGCCAGCAGCCAAGATACAGGTCCTGAGTATTTT.

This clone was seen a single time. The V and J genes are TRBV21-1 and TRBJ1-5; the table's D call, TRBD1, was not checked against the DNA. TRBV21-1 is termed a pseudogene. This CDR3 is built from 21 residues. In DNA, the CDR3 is TGTGCCAGCAGCAAATCCCGGGACAGGGGGACGGAGCGGCATAGCAATCAGCCCCAGCATTTT. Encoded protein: CASSKSRDRGTERHSNQPQHF.

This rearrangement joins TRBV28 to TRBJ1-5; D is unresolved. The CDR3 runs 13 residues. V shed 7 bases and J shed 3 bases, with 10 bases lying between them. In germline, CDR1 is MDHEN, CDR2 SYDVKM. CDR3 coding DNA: TGTGCCAGCAAAGAGGCCGCCAATCAGCCCCAGCATTTT. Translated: CASKEAANQPQHF.

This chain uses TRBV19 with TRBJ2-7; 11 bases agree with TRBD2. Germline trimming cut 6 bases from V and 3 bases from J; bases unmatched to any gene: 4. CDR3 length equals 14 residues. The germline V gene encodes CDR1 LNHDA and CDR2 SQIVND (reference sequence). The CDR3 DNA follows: TGTGCCAGTAGGAAGACTAGCGGGGACTACGAGCAGTACTTC. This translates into CASRKTSGDYEQYF.

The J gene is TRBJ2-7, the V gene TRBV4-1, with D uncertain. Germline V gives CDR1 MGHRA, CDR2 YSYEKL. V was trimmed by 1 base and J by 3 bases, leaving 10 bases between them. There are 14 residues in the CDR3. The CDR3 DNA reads TGCGCCAGCAGCCAAGCCCCAGGAAACTACGAGCAGTACTTC. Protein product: CASSQAPGNYEQYF.

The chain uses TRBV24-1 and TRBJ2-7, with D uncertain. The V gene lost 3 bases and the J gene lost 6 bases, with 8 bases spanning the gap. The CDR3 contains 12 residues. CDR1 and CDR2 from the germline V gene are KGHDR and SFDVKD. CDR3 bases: TGTGCCACCAGTGATAATCTCCTCGAGCAGTACTTC. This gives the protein CATSDNLLEQYF.

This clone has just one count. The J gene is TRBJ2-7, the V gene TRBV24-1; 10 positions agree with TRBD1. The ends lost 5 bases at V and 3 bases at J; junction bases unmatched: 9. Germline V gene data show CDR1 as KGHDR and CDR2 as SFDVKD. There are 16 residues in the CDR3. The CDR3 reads CATSAHTGTGVYEQYF. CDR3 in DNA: TGTGCCACCAGTGCCCATACCGGGACAGGGGTCTACGAGCAGTACTTC.

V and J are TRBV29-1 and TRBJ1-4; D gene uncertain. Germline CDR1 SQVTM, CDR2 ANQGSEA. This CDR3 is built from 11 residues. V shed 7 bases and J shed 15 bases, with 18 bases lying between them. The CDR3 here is CSGMERGTMFF. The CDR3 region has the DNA TGCAGCGGAATGGAGCGAGGCACGATGTTTTTT. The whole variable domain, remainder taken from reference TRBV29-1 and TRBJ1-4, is SAVISQKPSRDICQRGTSLTIQCQVDSQVTMMFWYRQQPGQSLTLIATANQGSEATYESGFVIDKFPISRPNLTFSTLTVSNMSPEDSSIYLCSGMERGTMFFGSGTQLSVL.

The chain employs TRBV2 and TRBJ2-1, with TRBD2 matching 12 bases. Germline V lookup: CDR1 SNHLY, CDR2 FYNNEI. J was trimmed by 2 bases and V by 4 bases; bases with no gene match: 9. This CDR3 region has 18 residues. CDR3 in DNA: TGTGCCAGCAGTGGACGGACTAGCGGGATGCCTCCCTACAATGAGCAGTTCTTC. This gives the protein CASSGRTSGMPPYNEQFF.

The CDR3: CASSPRGGNQPQHF. The CDR3 DNA sequence: TGTGCCAGCAGCCCCAGGGGAGGCAATCAGCCCCAGCATTTT. The chain is built from TRBV13 and TRBJ1-5, with a weak D call TRBD1 (6 bases). This CDR3 has 14 residues. Germline CDR1 and CDR2: PRHDT and FYEKMQ (reference sequence). V was pared by 5 bases and J by 2 bases, with 10 bases between.

The CDR3, as DNA: TGTGCCAGCAGCTTTGGCGCGGTGGTTGCGCAGTATTTT. This sequence encodes CASSFGAVVAQYF. This chain connects TRBV12-3 or TRBV12-4 to TRBJ2-3; D gene ambiguous. V lost 6 bases and J 10 bases, leaving 17 bases between the germline ends. This CDR3 has 13 residues.

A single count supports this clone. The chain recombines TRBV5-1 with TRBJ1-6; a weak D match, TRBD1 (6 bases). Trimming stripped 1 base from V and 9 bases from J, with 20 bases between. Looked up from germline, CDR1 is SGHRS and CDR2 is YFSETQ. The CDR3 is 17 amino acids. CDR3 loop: CASSLSGLGAGPSPLHF. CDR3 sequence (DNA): TGCGCCAGCAGCTTGTCCGGATTGGGGGCAGGTCCTTCACCCCTCCACTTT.

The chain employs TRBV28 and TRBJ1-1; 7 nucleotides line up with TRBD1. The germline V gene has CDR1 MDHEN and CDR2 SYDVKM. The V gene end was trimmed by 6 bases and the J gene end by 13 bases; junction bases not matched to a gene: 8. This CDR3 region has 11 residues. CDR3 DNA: TGTGCCAGCAGCCCGGGACAGAAGGTTTTCTTT. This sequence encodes CASSPGQKVFF.

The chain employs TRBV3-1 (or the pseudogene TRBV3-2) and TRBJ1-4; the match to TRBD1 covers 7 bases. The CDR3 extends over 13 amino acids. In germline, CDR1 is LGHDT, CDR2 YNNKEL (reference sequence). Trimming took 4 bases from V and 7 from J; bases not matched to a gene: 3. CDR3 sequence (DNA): TGTGCCAGCAGCCGGGGACAGCCTGAAAAACTGTTTTTT. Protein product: CASSRGQPEKLFF.

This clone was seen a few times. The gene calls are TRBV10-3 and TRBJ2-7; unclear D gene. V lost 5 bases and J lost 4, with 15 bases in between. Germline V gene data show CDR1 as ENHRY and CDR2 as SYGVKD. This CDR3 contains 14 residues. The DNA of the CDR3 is TGTGCCATCAGTACCACCGGTTCGGTGTACGAGCAGTACTTC. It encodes CAISTTGSVYEQYF.

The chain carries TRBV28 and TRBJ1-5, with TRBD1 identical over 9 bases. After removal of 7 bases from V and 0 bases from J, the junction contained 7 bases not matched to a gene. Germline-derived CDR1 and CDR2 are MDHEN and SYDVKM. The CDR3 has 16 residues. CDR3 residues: CASTSPGQGSNQPQHF. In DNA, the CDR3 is TGTGCCAGCACTTCCCCGGGACAGGGTAGCAATCAGCCCCAGCATTTT. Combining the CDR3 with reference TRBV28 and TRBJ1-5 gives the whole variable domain DVKVTQSSRYLVKRTGEKVFLECVQDMDHENMFWYRQDPGLGLRLIYFSYDVKMKEKGDIPEGYSVSREKKERFSLILESASTNQTSMYLCASTSPGQGSNQPQHFGDGTRLSIL.